This entry is about one TCR beta chain. Its antigen has not been determined. Nothing much larger sits one base from this clone, and base qualities are not available. In the same sample, other DNA sequences code for this CDR3. V is shortened by 2 bases, J by 5 bases, and the region joining them spans 14 bases. CDR1 is given as SGHKS and CDR2 as YYEKEE, both from the germline V gene (reference sequence). The CDR3 numbers 14 residues from cysteine through phenylalanine. The kept DNA is CDR3 alone, 42 bases in frame from the first base. TCR CDR3 regions were amplified from genomic DNA by multiplex PCR using the deep immunoSEQ assay. Extracted genomic DNA from each cell subset was distributed evenly across all wells of several immunoSEQ 96-well plates, and each plate was treated as a replicate. For sorted subsets, about 220 ng of genomic DNA, equivalent to roughly 33,000 T cell genomes, went into each replicate PCR. Purified libraries were measured with a Qubit 3.0 fluorometer, size-checked on a Bioanalyzer 2100, and measured again with the KAPA Library Quantification kit. A separate single-read 150-cycle Illumina NextSeq 550 flow cell was used to sequence each immunoSEQ 96-well plate. Per the authors' processing: Because the immunoSEQ output included only junctional sequences and no quality scores, the filtering could not be the same as the filtering used for full-length reads. To assign V/J genes and CDR3, sequences were annotated using PyIR, a Python wrapper for IgBLAST v1.9, with IMGT germline references. Any read was removed if the V/J assignment was weak (E-value above 1e-6), the CDR3 was missing, or the read contained stop codons, out-of-frame junctions, or ambiguous translated residues. V3J clonotypes were defined as sequences sharing an identical inferred V gene, J gene, and CDR3 amino acid sequence. Percentage overlap between repertoires was computed as shared unique clonotypes divided by the size of the smaller repertoire. RTK rarefaction, the Chao1 estimator, and Recon v2.1 estimates of unobserved clonotypes were used to assess repertoire richness. OLGA was used to compute generation probabilities for all TCRbeta clonotypes that the gDNA method yielded from several donors. The table was pulled from immuneACCESS by TCRdb, which kept in-frame rearrangements only. Such tables lose some clones; where checked, under half of the loss comes from unresolved V genes, and the rest has no known cause. The V and J calls and clone size come from that table; D and trimming were worked out from the DNA. This sample is represented by around 2.1 million clones; roughly 91% of them were singletons. Of the sample, 1.5% to 2% is held by the ten largest clones.

This sample is part of a study of shared clonotypes between healthy human individuals (dated by TCRdb to 2018 to 2020). Concerning the study at large: A few men and a couple of women, aged 18 to 49 years, made up the cohort. For each donor, CD4 naive and CD4 memory were each run on three plates, CD8 naive on two plates, and CD8 memory on one plate. To estimate repertoire size and how much clonotypes are shared between individuals, the study performed deep sequencing of blood TCR repertoires from about five healthy adults. To increase sequencing depth and limit assay-specific biases, TCR repertoire library preparation and sequencing were carried out by different laboratories using diverse techniques. Between about 0.8 and 9 billion PBMCs per donor were obtained by leukapheresis. The research as a whole found: Compared with non-shared clonotypes, the clonotypes found in all four sorted-subset donors had higher generation probabilities. Incomplete sequencing was indicated by rarefaction of sorted-subset datasets, despite the large sequencing depth. Sharing across a few donors was observed for about 5% of naive CD4, over 3% of naive CD8, 2% to 2.5% of memory CD4, and roughly 0.4% of memory CD8 clonotypes. Pairwise subsampling led to the expectation that sequencing depth would affect the degree of clonotype sharing among donors. Only blood was sampled, and tissue TCR repertoires likely differ from those in blood. Because the study included only a small number of donors, the genetic and exposure-history diversity represented was limited. Naive subsets generally had larger estimated clonotype richness than memory subsets did.

For the CD8 naive samples, CD45RO-negative cells were positively selected for CCR7, yielding a CD45RA+CCR7+ population from which TemRA cells were excluded. The donors were healthy, HIV-negative adults with no recently reported acute infections or vaccinations. All donors were Caucasian adults living in Nashville, Tennessee, USA. Blood was obtained by leukapheresis, after which PBMCs were separated by Ficoll-Histopaque density gradient centrifugation and cryopreserved in liquid nitrogen vapor phase. Analytical flow cytometry was used to check the purity and quantity of each magnetically sorted T cell population. From each sorted fraction, genomic DNA was isolated and quantified by UV absorbance on a Nanodrop 2000c.

The V and J genes are TRBV5-5 and TRBJ2-7; the D match is possibly TRBD1 or TRBD2, with 5 bases aligned in each. Sequencing input: naive CD8+ T cells from PBMCs. The cell subset or site label corresponds to: CD45RA+CCR7+. This sequence was found in a man younger than 35 in good health. Some clones in this sample may be carry-over from other donors' samples. The CDR3 here reads CASSLPGPLDEQYF. The DNA reads as follows: TGTGCCAGCAGCTTACCGGGACCTCTGGACGAGCAGTACTTC.